This T cell receptor beta chain derives from a study of Ad26.COV2.S vaccination and SARS-CoV-2 variants. Study-wide results and caveats: Vaccinated individuals (as opposed to placebo recipients) had higher spike-specific TCR breadth. Responses of spike-specific T cells (both CD8+ and CD4+) reportedly showed substantial breadth after vaccination. TCR breadth and depth estimates may have understated total T cell responses. Similar non-spike TCR breadth was observed in recipients of vaccine and of placebo.

The ends were cut back, 3 bases at V and 2 bases at J, with 4 bases in the middle. CDR3 length equals 12 residues. Germline loops: CDR1 MGHDK, CDR2 SYGVNS. Treatment meaning: 15 to 20 received Ad26.COV2.S at low or high dose, single or two shots; roughly five received placebo; per-sample allocation not given. Material that was analyzed had been drawn on day 63 after the first vaccine or placebo injection. In regard to this clone: Its antigen is unknown.

Produced via immunoSEQ multiplex PCR; TCRdb's table is partial and in-frame only. The sample lists approximately 400,000 clones; around 82% were seen once. The receptor was isolated from a person between 18 and 65 years old who received the Ad26.COV2.S COVID-19 vaccine or a placebo. The material was peripheral blood, obtained in a trial of Ad26.COV2.S vaccine versus placebo. The rearrangement uses TRBV25-1 and TRBJ2-5; D is unresolved. Written as DNA, the CDR3 is TGTGCCAGCAGTGACCCTCAAGAGACCCAGTACTTC. Its translation: CASSDPQETQYF. The variable domain in full, completed from reference TRBV25-1 and TRBJ2-5, reads EADIYQTPRYLVIGTGKKITLECSQTMGHDKMYWYQQDPGMELHLIHYSYGVNSTEKGDLSSESTVSRIRTEHFPLTLESARPSHTSQYLCASSDPQETQYFGPGTRLLVL.